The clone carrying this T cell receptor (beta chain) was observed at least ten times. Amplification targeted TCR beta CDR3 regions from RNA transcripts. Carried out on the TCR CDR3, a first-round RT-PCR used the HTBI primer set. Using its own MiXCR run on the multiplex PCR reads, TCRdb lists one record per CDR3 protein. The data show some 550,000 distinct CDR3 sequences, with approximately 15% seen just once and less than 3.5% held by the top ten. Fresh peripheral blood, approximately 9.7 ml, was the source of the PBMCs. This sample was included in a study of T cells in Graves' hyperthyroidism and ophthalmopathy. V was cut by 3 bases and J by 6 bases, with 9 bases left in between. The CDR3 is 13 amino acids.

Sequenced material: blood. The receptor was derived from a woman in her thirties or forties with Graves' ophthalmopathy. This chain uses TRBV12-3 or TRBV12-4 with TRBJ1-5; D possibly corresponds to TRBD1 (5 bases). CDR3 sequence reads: CASSLGGFQPQHF. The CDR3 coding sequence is TGTGCCAGCAGTTTGGGGGGATTTCAGCCCCAGCATTTT.